A single sample is the source of the 27 T cell receptor beta chains below, sequenced in a study of T cells in Graves' hyperthyroidism and ophthalmopathy. Amplified TCR beta CDR3 regions derived from RNA transcripts. HTBI primers were used for first-round RT-PCR of the TCR CDR3. TCRdb analysed the multiplex PCR reads with MiXCR anew, one entry per CDR3 protein. The sample lists about 160,000 distinct CDR3 sequences; over 8% were seen once. Input material: blood. The origin of the receptors is a woman between 18 and 29 years old with Graves' hyperthyroidism that later progressed to Graves' ophthalmopathy.

This clonotype was counted at least ten times. CDR3 in DNA: TGTGCCTGGAGTGCTGGAGGTGGGGAAGCTTTCTTT. It codes for CAWSAGGGEAFF. The V call is TRBV30, the J call TRBJ1-1; D is unclear. There are 12 residues in the CDR3. V was trimmed by 1 base and J by 8 bases, leaving 11 bases between them. The V gene's germline CDR1 is GTSNPN and CDR2 SVGIG (reference sequence).

This clonotype was counted at least ten times. The CDR3 here is CASSYRTGLGTDTQYF. The CDR3 bases are TGTGCCAGCAGCTACCGGACAGGGTTAGGCACAGATACGCAGTATTTT. The chain recombines TRBV7-2 with TRBJ2-3, with 8 bases that match TRBD1. The V and J ends lost 4 bases and 1 base, in that order; junction bases with no gene match: 7. This CDR3 comprises 16 residues. Germline loops: CDR1 SGHTA, CDR2 FQGNSA. Variable domain in full (rest from reference TRBV7-2 and TRBJ2-3): GAGVSQSPSNKVTEKGKDVELRCDPISGHTALYWYRQSLGQGLEFLIYFQGNSAPDKSGLPSDRFSAERTGGSVSTLTIQRTQQEDSAVYLCASSYRTGLGTDTQYFGPGTRLTVL.

Only a few counts were recorded for this clonotype. The V and J genes are TRBV24-1 and TRBJ2-1, with D unresolved. The CDR3 sequence is 12 residues long. Germline V gene lookup returns CDR1 KGHDR and CDR2 SFDVKD. V lost 2 bases, J lost 6 bases, and 4 bases lay in between. CDR3 in amino acids: CATSDWGNEQFF. The DNA for the CDR3 is TGTGCCACCAGTGATTGGGGCAATGAGCAGTTCTTC.

Many counts were recorded for this clonotype. This chain connects TRBV13 to TRBJ2-5; 13 nucleotides match TRBD2. V gave up 5 bases and J gave up 2 bases; unmatched junction bases: 8. The germline V gene has CDR1 PRHDT and CDR2 FYEKMQ (reference sequence). This CDR3 comprises 17 residues. The chain's CDR3 is CASSPSGLAGNQETQYF. The CDR3 DNA is TGTGCCAGCAGCCCATCGGGACTAGCGGGGAATCAAGAGACCCAGTACTTC.

CDR3 amino acids: CASSFNEQYF. The DNA for the CDR3 is TGTGCCAGCAGCTTCAACGAGCAGTACTTC. This chain joins TRBV5-8 and TRBJ2-7; no clear D. In germline, CDR1 is SGHTS, CDR2 YDEGEE. Between the trimmed V and J ends, which lost 2 bases and 5 bases, there was a span of 2 bases. The CDR3 sequence is 10 residues long.

Many counts were recorded for this clonotype. The chain recombines TRBV7-8 with TRBJ2-1, with TRBD1 identical over 9 bases. The germline V gene has CDR1 SGHVS and CDR2 FQNEAQ. V trimming: 3 bases; J trimming: 7 bases; junction bases outside the gene matches: 4. The CDR3 spans 14 residues. This CDR3 is CASSFRQGGNEQFF. CDR3 nucleotide sequence: TGTGCCAGCAGCTTCAGACAGGGGGGGAATGAGCAGTTCTTC.

Remarks on this clonotype: This may be a read error: a much more frequent sequence differs by one nucleotide. This rearrangement joins TRBV7-3 to TRBJ1-1; D remains ambiguous. This CDR3 contains 13 residues. Per the germline V gene, CDR1 is SGHTA and CDR2 is FQGTGA. CDR3 protein: CASILERDTEAFF. The DNA of the CDR3 is TGTGCCAGCATCTTAGAGAGGGACACTGAAGCTTTCTTT.

This clonotype appeared many times. The chain is built from TRBV2 and TRBJ2-2; 7 bases line up with TRBD1. Germline V gene lookup returns CDR1 SNHLY and CDR2 FYNNEI. The trim removed 8 bases at V and 0 bases at J, leaving 3 bases unmatched. The CDR3 has 14 residues. The CDR3 coding sequence is TGTGCCAGCCTCGGACAGGCGAACACCGGGGAGCTGTTTTTT. It encodes CASLGQANTGELFF.

This clonotype was seen many times. The V call is TRBV29-1, the J call TRBJ1-2; 7 nucleotides line up with TRBD1. V dropped 0 bases and J dropped 14; count of bases not matched to a gene: 6. The CDR3 totals 11 residues. CDR1 is SQVTM and CDR2 is ANQGSEA in the germline V gene. The chain's CDR3 is CSVEEGTEGTF. The CDR3 DNA follows: TGCAGCGTTGAAGAGGGGACAGAGGGAACCTTC. Supplemented by reference TRBV29-1 and TRBJ1-2, the full variable domain reads SAVISQKPSRDICQRGTSLTIQCQVDSQVTMMFWYRQQPGQSLTLIATANQGSEATYESGFVIDKFPISRPNLTFSTLTVSNMSPEDSSIYLCSVEEGTEGTFGSGTRLTVV.

This clonotype was seen a handful of times. The chain combines TRBV7-3 with TRBJ2-3; D possibly corresponds to TRBD2 (6 bases). The CDR3 totals 13 residues. The V and J ends lost 5 bases and 4 bases respectively, with 10 bases between them. From germline, CDR1 is SGHTA and CDR2 FQGTGA. Here the CDR3 reads CASSLTSSDTQYF. In nucleotides, the CDR3 is TGTGCCAGCAGCCTGACTAGTTCAGATACGCAGTATTTT.

This clonotype was seen at least ten times. This rearrangement joins TRBV13 to TRBJ2-7, with TRBD2 as a possible D gene (7 bases). V lost 3 bases and J lost 7, with 16 bases in between. There are 14 residues in the CDR3. Germline-derived CDR1 and CDR2 are PRHDT and FYEKMQ (reference sequence). CDR3 DNA sequence: TGTGCCAGCAGCTTCAGGCGGGAGAGGGGGGAGCAGTACTTC. Its translation: CASSFRRERGEQYF.

Ten or more counts support this clonotype. The rearrangement links TRBV7-9 to TRBJ2-7; 9 nucleotides match TRBD2. The germline V gene encodes CDR1 SEHNR and CDR2 FQNEAQ (reference sequence). This CDR3 contains 14 residues. The J segment lost 1 base and the V segment lost 5 bases, leaving 3 bases of the junction unmatched. The DNA for the CDR3 is TGTGCCAGCAGCCCGACTAGCGGATCCTACGAGCAGTACTTC. This gives the protein CASSPTSGSYEQYF.

This clonotype was seen many times. The J gene is TRBJ2-1, the V gene TRBV7-2; 8 nucleotides align to TRBD1. This CDR3 contains 16 residues. Germline CDR1 and CDR2: SGHTA and FQGNSA. The V gene end was trimmed by 5 bases and the J gene end by 5 bases; junction bases not matched to a gene: 11. The DNA of the CDR3 is TGTGCCAGCAGCCGGCAGGGGGCACCAACCCACAATGAGCAGTTCTTC. Encoded protein: CASSRQGAPTHNEQFF. The full variable domain, rest sourced from reference TRBV7-2 and TRBJ2-1, is GAGVSQSPSNKVTEKGKDVELRCDPISGHTALYWYRQSLGQGLEFLIYFQGNSAPDKSGLPSDRFSAERTGGSVSTLTIQRTQQEDSAVYLCASSRQGAPTHNEQFFGPGTRLTVL.

This clonotype was detected ten times or more. CDR3 DNA: TGTGCCAGCAGTTTTGGAGGGGTAGGCGAGCAGTACTTC. Translated: CASSFGGVGEQYF. The chain uses TRBV27 and TRBJ2-7; TRBD2 might be the D (6 bases). CDR1 and CDR2 (germline): MNHEY, SMNVEV (reference sequence). There are 13 residues in the CDR3. Trimming shortened V by 3 bases and J by 6 bases, and 12 bases separated the two germline ends.

The chain uses TRBV9 and TRBJ1-1; D unclear. V lost 2 bases to trimming and J lost 1 base, with 6 bases between them. The CDR3 covers 13 residues. Germline CDR1 and CDR2: SGDLS and YYNGEE. The CDR3 here is CASSVDTNTEAFF. CDR3 in DNA: TGTGCCAGCAGCGTTGACACGAACACTGAAGCTTTCTTT.

This clonotype was counted a few times. J is TRBJ1-6 and V is TRBV6-1; no clear D gene. Germline CDR1 is MNHNS and CDR2 is SASEGT. The CDR3 consists of 15 residues. V was shortened by 10 bases and J by 5 bases, with 18 bases between the two germline ends. DNA of the CDR3: TGTGCCACTTCTCCCCGAGACACGGATAATTCACCCCTCCACTTT. Its translation is CATSPRDTDNSPLHF.

The table lists this clonotype with many counts. The chain uses TRBV11-2 and TRBJ2-7, with D possibly matching TRBD2 (8 bases). Trimming removed 1 base from V and 6 bases from J, with 13 bases in between. The CDR3 runs 14 residues. Germline assignment: CDR1 SGHAT and CDR2 FQNNGV. CDR3: CASSLAGGLGEQYF. CDR3 in DNA: TGTGCCAGCAGCTTAGCAGGGGGACTAGGCGAGCAGTACTTC.

This clonotype was detected once. This clone may be a read error of a much larger clone one base away. CDR3 bases: TGTGTCAGCAGCCCGGCCGGGAGCACCTACGAGCAGTACTTC. Translating it yields CVSSPAGSTYEQYF. The rearrangement uses TRBV7-6 and TRBJ2-7; tentative D call: TRBD2 (6 bases). The germline gives CDR1 SGHVS, CDR2 FNYEAQ. This CDR3 is 14 amino acids long.

In the case of this clonotype: Germline and junction disagree at one end, which may indicate a read error. This chain links TRBV4-1 with TRBJ2-7; 10 bases match TRBD1. This CDR3 region has 16 residues. Germline CDR1 reads MGHRA; CDR2 reads YSYEKL. As DNA, the CDR3 is TGCGCCAGCAGCCAAGATAGGGGACAGGGGCCCTACGAGCAGCACTTC. Translated: CASSQDRGQGPYEQHF.

A few counts support this clonotype. The chain carries TRBV19 and TRBJ2-7; D tentatively reads TRBD1 or TRBD2 (5 bases each). Per germline, CDR1 LNHDA and CDR2 SQIVND (reference sequence). This CDR3 is built from 12 residues. Trimming shortened V by 10 bases and J by 3 bases, and 13 bases separated the two germline ends. CDR3 protein: CATGTNNYEQYF. CDR3 nucleotides: TGTGCCACCGGGACCAATAACTACGAGCAGTACTTC.

This clonotype has only a few counts. The chain uses TRBV6-1 and TRBJ2-7; TRBD1 matches at 7 bases. Germline V gene lookup returns CDR1 MNHNS and CDR2 SASEGT. The length of the CDR3 is 15 residues. The J segment lost 5 bases and the V segment lost 5 bases, leaving 12 bases of the junction unmatched. CDR3 sequence: CASSIPPGTGDEQYF. The CDR3 nucleotides read TGTGCCAGCAGTATACCCCCGGGAACAGGGGACGAGCAGTACTTC.

The table lists this clonotype with many counts. V is TRBV9 and J is TRBJ1-1; maybe TRBD1 (5 bases). CDR3 size: 15 residues. The germline V gene has CDR1 SGDLS and CDR2 YYNGEE. V gave up 3 bases and J gave up 0 bases, with 12 bases separating them. Here the CDR3 reads CASSGGTEMNTEAFF. The CDR3 nucleotides read TGTGCCAGCAGCGGAGGGACCGAGATGAACACTGAAGCTTTCTTT. The full variable domain, with the rest looked up from reference TRBV9 and TRBJ1-1, is DSGVTQTPKHLITATGQRVTLRCSPRSGDLSVYWYQQSLDQGLQFLIQYYNGEERAKGNILERFSAQQFPDLHSELNLSSLELGDSALYFCASSGGTEMNTEAFFGQGTRLTVV.

At least ten counts were recorded for this clonotype. The V gene is TRBV6-1, the J gene TRBJ2-3; TRBD2 agrees at 10 bases. CDR1 and CDR2 (germline): MNHNS, SASEGT. CDR3 length: 16 amino acids. V lost 3 bases to trimming and J lost 2 bases; unmatched junction nucleotides: 5. As DNA, the CDR3 is TGTGCCAGCAGTGAGAGTGGACTAGCGGCCACAGATACGCAGTATTTT. Encoded protein: CASSESGLAATDTQYF.

In its sample, this clonotype was seen many times. The CDR3 sequence is CATSSDTQYF. CDR3 coding DNA: TGTGCCACTTCCTCAGATACGCAGTATTTT. The genes are TRBV7-8 and TRBJ2-3; D uncertain. The CDR3 extends over 10 amino acids. Germline CDR1 reads SGHVS; CDR2 reads FQNEAQ. The V end lost 10 bases, the J end lost 4 bases, and 6 bases lay between the germline ends.

This clonotype was found many times. CDR3 sequence reads: CASSVASSGGYNEQFF. In DNA form, the CDR3 reads TGTGCCAGCAGCGTAGCTTCTAGCGGGGGGTACAATGAGCAGTTCTTC. This sequence joins TRBV9 and TRBJ2-1; 11 bases agree with TRBD2. CDR1 is SGDLS and CDR2 is YYNGEE in the germline V gene. There are 16 residues in the CDR3. The J segment lost 4 bases and the V segment lost 0 bases, leaving 3 bases of the junction unmatched.

This clonotype was observed many times. The J gene is TRBJ2-2, the V gene TRBV19; 10 bases align to TRBD1. After removal of 6 bases from V and 3 bases from J, the junction contained 16 bases not matched to a gene. The CDR3 covers 19 residues. CDR1 is LNHDA, CDR2 SQIVND, per germline (reference sequence). The CDR3 DNA is TGTGCCAGTAGACTCGACAGGGGGCCGTTTTATTTGGACACCGGGGAGCTGTTTTTT. It encodes CASRLDRGPFYLDTGELFF.

This clonotype was counted at least ten times. The rearrangement joins TRBV10-3 to TRBJ2-1, with D perhaps matching TRBD2 (6 bases). Germline V gene lookup returns CDR1 ENHRY and CDR2 SYGVKD. This CDR3 comprises 14 residues. V was pared by 10 bases and J by 2 bases, with 15 bases between. CDR3 protein: CATSRDFPYNEQFF. CDR3 nucleotides: TGTGCCACCTCACGGGACTTCCCCTACAATGAGCAGTTCTTC.